A single sample gave rise to the 5 T cell receptor beta chains below, sequenced in a study of long-term antiretroviral therapy in people with HIV. At the survey level, the v3.0 immunoSEQ assay was run. Generated by immunoSEQ multiplex PCR, the TCRdb table keeps only in-frame clones and is missing some. The data contain almost 35,000 clones, about 94% of them singletons. Sequencing used unsorted PBMCs, obtained 5 to 5.5 years after starting antiretroviral therapy. The receptors were gathered from a woman in her forties or fifties with HIV.

V and J are TRBV10-3 and TRBJ1-1, with a weak D call TRBD1 (6 bases). Germline V gives CDR1 ENHRY, CDR2 SYGVKD. The CDR3 is made up of 15 amino acids. Trimming stripped 2 bases from V and 4 bases from J, with 14 bases between. This CDR3 is CAISEAQQGRTEAFF. The DNA for the CDR3 is TGTGCCATCAGTGAGGCCCAACAGGGACGCACTGAAGCTTTCTTT.

This chain links TRBV5-1 with TRBJ2-2; possible D gene TRBD1, 6 bases. The CDR3 sequence is 15 residues long. Germline V lookup: CDR1 SGHRS, CDR2 YFSETQ. Trimming cost V 1 base and J 5 bases, with 12 bases left between them. CDR3 nucleotide sequence: TGCGCCAGCAGCTTGTTGCCAGGGGAGACCGGGGAGCTGTTTTTT. It yields the protein CASSLLPGETGELFF.

The gene calls are TRBV9 and TRBJ1-2, with D possibly TRBD1 on 5 matching bases. V shed 3 bases and J shed 7 bases, with 10 bases lying between them. From germline, CDR1 is SGDLS and CDR2 YYNGEE. This CDR3 is 12 amino acids long. The CDR3 sequence: CASSAGSGGYTF. CDR3 sequence (DNA): TGTGCCAGCAGCGCAGGGTCAGGTGGCTACACCTTC.

This rearrangement joins TRBV7-9 to TRBJ1-2; maybe TRBD1 (5 bases). This CDR3 has 17 amino acids. From germline, CDR1 is SEHNR and CDR2 FQNEAQ (reference sequence). Trimming took 5 bases from V and 0 from J, leaving 19 bases between them. The CDR3 here is CASSPLGGGNANYGYTF. The CDR3 DNA is TGTGCCAGCAGCCCACTTGGCGGGGGGAACGCTAACTATGGCTACACCTTC.

This chain connects TRBV27 to TRBJ2-7, with D possibly TRBD1 on 6 matching bases. Trimming removed 4 bases at V and 1 base at J, with 8 bases between. Germline CDR1 MNHEY, CDR2 SMNVEV (reference sequence). CDR3 length: 13 residues. The DNA of the CDR3 is TGTGCCAGCAGTTACAGGGAGTCCTACGAGCAGTACTTC. Translation: CASSYRESYEQYF.